These T cell receptor beta chains were read from a single sample in a study of cytomegalovirus exposure and HLA in healthy donors. Assay used: immunoSEQ multiplex PCR; TCRdb lists only in-frame clones, some missing. The sample yields just over 200,000 clones, roughly three quarters seen once. Material for sequencing was PBMCs. These receptor sequences come from a man between 50 and 59 years old in good health and CMV-seronegative. CDR3s include the opening cysteine and the closing phenylalanine or tryptophan. The D gene is left open where the match is weak. Only part of the rows carry a size: once, few, many, or a class if the clone is expanded.

>TRBJ2-6|.|TRBV9|once
CASARDSGANVLTF
TGTGCCAGCGCCAGGGATTCTGGGGCCAACGTCCTGACTTTC
>TRBJ2-7|TRBD1|TRBV27|.
CASSYTGQGPDEQYF
TGTGCCAGCAGTTACACAGGACAGGGGCCTGACGAGCAGTACTTC
>TRBJ2-2|.|TRBV7-2|.
CASSLTSPTGELFF
TGTGCCAGCAGCCTAACTAGCCCCACCGGGGAGCTGTTTTTT
>TRBJ2-7|TRBD1|TRBV6-6|.
CASSLKTGGLFNF
TGTGCCAGCAGTTTGAAAACAGGGGGCCTCTTCAACTTC
>TRBJ2-3|.|TRBV27|.
CASSFQRVTDTQYF
TGTGCCAGCAGTTTCCAGCGGGTCACAGATACGCAGTATTTT
>TRBJ1-3|TRBD1|TRBV9|.
CASSPRTGGYSGNTIYF
TGTGCCAGCAGCCCTCGGACAGGGGGCTACTCTGGAAACACCATATATTTT
>TRBJ2-1|.|TRBV15|.
CATSGRSMWGNEQFF
TGTGCCACCAGCGGGAGGTCGATGTGGGGCAATGAGCAGTTCTTC
>TRBJ2-7|.|TRBV5-4|.
CASSLEPSSYEQYF
TGTGCCAGCAGCTTGGAACCGAGCTCCTACGAGCAGTACTTC
>TRBJ1-2|TRBD1|TRBV18|.
CASSPPGQGSHTF
TGTGCCAGCTCACCCCCGGGACAGGGGTCCCACACCTTC
>TRBJ1-2|.|TRBV7-2|.
CASSSQLNYGYTF
TGTGCCAGCAGCAGTCAGTTGAACTATGGCTACACCTTC
>TRBJ1-6|TRBD1|TRBV6-5|.
CASSGQGGSNSPLHF
TGTGCCAGCAGTGGACAGGGAGGTTCTAATTCACCCCTCCACTTT
>TRBJ2-7|TRBD2|TRBV9|.
CASSVEVAGANEQYF
TGTGCCAGCAGCGTAGAGGTAGCGGGAGCCAACGAGCAGTACTTC
>TRBJ2-5|TRBD2|TRBV5-1|.
CASSLNSGLETQYF
TGCGCCAGCAGCTTGAATAGCGGGTTAGAGACCCAGTACTTC
>TRBJ2-1|TRBD2|TRBV4-1|.
CASSPGWTSGPNEQFF
TGCGCCAGCAGCCCGGGATGGACTAGCGGTCCTAATGAGCAGTTCTTC
>TRBJ1-3|.|TRBV7-2|.
CASSLEATGNTIYF
TGTGCCAGCAGCTTAGAAGCAACTGGAAACACCATATATTTT
>TRBJ2-1|TRBD2|TRBV6-4|.
CASGRLAGVGEQFF
TGTGCCAGCGGGAGACTAGCGGGAGTCGGAGAGCAGTTCTTC
>TRBJ1-6|TRBD1|TRBV7-2|.
CASSLATGTVVGPSYNSPLHF
TGTGCCAGCAGCTTAGCCACCGGGACAGTCGTCGGTCCCTCCTATAATTCACCCCTCCACTTT
>TRBJ2-1|TRBD2|TRBV11-3|once
CASSSKRGLTFF
TGTGCCAGCAGCTCCAAGCGGGGTCTTACGTTCTTC
>TRBJ2-7|TRBD1|TRBV7-9|.
CASSRTGTGVDEQYF
TGTGCCAGCAGTCGAACCGGGACAGGGGTTGACGAGCAGTACTTC
>TRBJ2-5|TRBD2|TRBV13|.
CASSPNPGLALETQYF
TGTGCCAGCAGCCCGAACCCGGGACTAGCTTTGGAGACCCAGTACTTC
>TRBJ1-1|TRBD1|TRBV14|.
CASSQDGRGETEAFF
TGTGCCAGCAGCCAAGATGGCAGGGGGGAGACTGAAGCTTTCTTT
>TRBJ1-4|.|TRBV19|.
CASSIVIWGPGKLFF
TGTGCCAGTAGTATAGTAATTTGGGGGCCGGGAAAACTGTTTTTT
>TRBJ2-7|.|TRBV5-1|.
CASSLGVTGEQYF
TGCGCCAGCAGCTTGGGCGTCACGGGGGAGCAGTACTTC
>TRBJ2-1|TRBD1|TRBV29-1|.
CSVAQGANEQFF
TGCAGCGTTGCCCAGGGGGCAAATGAGCAGTTCTTC
>TRBJ2-7|.|TRBV5-1|.
CASSLEESLYEQYF
TGCGCCAGCAGCTTGGAGGAGTCACTGTACGAGCAGTACTTC
>TRBJ2-2|.|TRBV7-9|.
CASSLELANTGELFF
TGTGCCAGCAGCTTAGAACTAGCGAACACCGGGGAGCTGTTTTTT
>TRBJ1-5|TRBD1|TRBV2|few
CASRLGQGASNQPQHF
TGTGCCAGCAGGCTGGGACAGGGGGCTAGCAATCAGCCCCAGCATTTT
>TRBJ2-1|.|TRBV6-5|.
CASSKQSSYNEQFF
TGTGCCAGCAGCAAACAGAGCTCCTACAATGAGCAGTTCTTC
>TRBJ2-7|TRBD2|TRBV6-5|.
CASRGGRASYEQYF
TGTGCCAGCAGGGGCGGGAGGGCCTCCTACGAGCAGTACTTC
>TRBJ2-7|.|TRBV28|.
CASSLLAGMDQYF
TGTGCCAGCAGTTTATTGGCAGGGATGGATCAGTACTTC
>TRBJ1-1|TRBD1|TRBV5-1|few
CASSLEPTGGTTEAFF
TGCGCCAGCAGCTTGGAGCCAACAGGGGGGACCACTGAAGCTTTCTTT
>TRBJ2-3|TRBD1|TRBV5-1|.
CASSSRTGINPLDTQYF
TGCGCCAGCAGCTCGCGGACAGGTATCAACCCCTTGGATACGCAGTATTTT
>TRBJ1-3|TRBD1|TRBV7-9|.
CASSTQGSSGNTIYF
TGTGCCAGCAGCACACAGGGGAGCTCTGGAAACACCATATATTTT
>TRBJ2-1|TRBD1|TRBV25-1|.
CASSALDRGSSYNEQFF
TGTGCCAGCAGTGCGTTAGACAGGGGCAGCTCCTACAATGAGCAGTTCTTC
>TRBJ2-1|TRBD1|TRBV7-2|few
CASSLGGTGSDEQFF
TGTGCCAGCAGCTTAGGCGGGACAGGGAGCGATGAGCAGTTCTTC
>TRBJ2-5|TRBD1|TRBV7-6|.
CASSPRTGGPNQETQYF
TGTGCCAGCAGCCCACGGACAGGGGGGCCCAACCAAGAGACCCAGTACTTC
>TRBJ1-2|TRBD1|TRBV27|.
CASSLVRTGTGYTF
TGTGCCAGCAGCTTGGTTCGGACAGGGACCGGCTACACCTTC
>TRBJ2-7|TRBD1|TRBV4-1|.
CASSQDPGTVLGYEQYF
TGCGCCAGCAGCCAAGATCCGGGGACAGTTCTTGGCTACGAGCAGTACTTC
>TRBJ2-1|.|TRBV28|.
CASSLPVNNEQFF
TGTGCCAGCAGTTTACCAGTTAACAATGAGCAGTTCTTC
>TRBJ2-1|TRBD2|TRBV7-3|once
CASSPQGTSGFNEQFF
TGTGCCAGCAGCCCCCAAGGGACTAGTGGGTTCAATGAGCAGTTCTTC
>TRBJ2-6|.|TRBV6-5|few
CASGGSGANVLTF
TGTGCCAGTGGGGGGAGTGGGGCCAACGTCCTGACTTTC
>TRBJ2-5|.|TRBV21-1|.
CASSTGTEETQYF
TGTGCCAGCAGCACCGGGACAGAAGAGACCCAGTACTTC
>TRBJ2-3|.|TRBV5-1|.
CASSFSGDTQYF
TGCGCCAGCAGCTTCTCGGGTGATACGCAGTATTTT
>TRBJ2-7|TRBD1|TRBV6-5|.
CASRKPGQGYEQYF
TGTGCCAGCAGGAAGCCGGGACAGGGATACGAGCAGTACTTC
>TRBJ2-1|TRBD2|TRBV11-2|.
CASSLVIAGATNEQFF
TGTGCCAGCAGCTTAGTCATAGCGGGAGCTACAAATGAGCAGTTCTTC
>TRBJ2-7|TRBD1|TRBV29-1|.
CSVNKRDRPYEQYF
TGCAGCGTTAATAAACGGGACAGACCCTACGAGCAGTACTTC
>TRBJ1-2|TRBD1|TRBV30|.
CAWSFQGANYGYTF
TGTGCCTGGAGTTTTCAGGGGGCGAACTATGGCTACACCTTC
>TRBJ2-2|.|TRBV19|.
CASNNGANTGELFF
TGTGCCAGTAACAACGGGGCGAACACCGGGGAGCTGTTTTTT
>TRBJ2-6|.|TRBV6-5|.
CASRRPSSGANVLTF
TGTGCCAGCAGACGCCCCAGCTCTGGGGCCAACGTCCTGACTTTC
>TRBJ2-6|.|TRBV15|.
CATSTPDSHYYNVLTF
TGTGCCACCAGCACTCCGGACAGCCATTATTACAACGTCCTGACTTTC